The source of this T cell receptor (beta chain) is a study of T cell changes during pregnancy in multiple sclerosis (dated by TCRdb to between 2019 and 2020). A note on the overall study: In women with multiple sclerosis, the researchers looked at how the T cell repertoire shifted as pregnancy progressed.

Libraries were built with the immunoSEQ multiplex PCR assay. Drawn from immuneACCESS, this table holds only the in-frame rearrangements with V and J called that TCRdb kept. Clones are partly lost; checked studies trace under half to an unresolved V gene and leave the rest unexplained. This sample gives tens of thousands of clones in total; roughly nine tenths of them show up just once. About 0.4% of the sample lies in the top ten. On this clone: There is no known antigen for this receptor. Base qualities are not at hand, and no much larger clone is one base apart.

The TCR sequence derives from a female donor with multiple sclerosis, enrolled in a pregnancy study. The material was CD4+ T cells from peripheral blood mononuclear cells, obtained in the third trimester of pregnancy.

The DNA sequence reads TGTGCCAGCAGCTCCTGGGACAGGGGGTCGGACAATGAGCAGTTCTTC. Protein translation: CASSSWDRGSDNEQFF. Recombination joined TRBV11-2 with TRBJ2-1, with 11 bases aligning to TRBD1. The germline V gene encodes CDR1 SGHAT and CDR2 FQNNGV. Including the terminal cysteine and phenylalanine, the CDR3 comprises 16 residues. Just CDR3 DNA is preserved here, 48 bases in frame from base 1. Trimmed from V: 4 bases; trimmed from J: 5 bases; junction bases lacking a gene match: 7.